This TCR beta chain comes out of a study of T cell responses to AZD1222 COVID-19 vaccine. Clones were sequenced by immunoSEQ multiplex PCR, and TCRdb holds only the in-frame ones, with some missing. The data hold over 110,000 clones, with roughly 90% observed a single time. General study findings and limits: Elevations in Spike-specific TCR breadth and depth followed administration of two AZD1222 doses. The donor cohort was predominantly white British with a female majority, and clonal diversity may have been underestimated. As reported, nearly half of all spike-specific TCRs target variant regions that are unmutated.

Comment on this clone: What it binds is not known.

The TCR was taken from an adult in good health. Sequencing was performed on peripheral blood, taken on day 0 of AZD1222 vaccination.

The chain's CDR3 is CASIPLAGGTYEQYF. Written as DNA, the CDR3 is TGTGCCAGCATCCCACTAGCGGGAGGAACCTACGAGCAGTACTTC. The rearrangement links TRBV7-9 to TRBJ2-7; 12 bases map to TRBD2. The CDR3 length is 15 residues. Germline V lookup: CDR1 SEHNR, CDR2 FQNEAQ (reference sequence). After removal of 7 bases from V and 2 bases from J, the junction contained 6 bases not matched to a gene.